This TCR beta chain was found in a study of monozygotic twins with cystic fibrosis. Whole-study findings and limits: Median Simpson clonality of 0.0095 suggested naive T cells predominated.

Turning to this clone: The target antigen is unknown.

V shed 4 bases and J 2 bases; nucleotides not matched to a gene: 3. The germline V gene has CDR1 SGHNT and CDR2 YYREEE (reference sequence). This CDR3 has 13 amino acids. Sequencing used immunoSEQ multiplex PCR; TCRdb keeps in-frame clones, though not all of them. The sample records tens of thousands of clones, about 96% being singletons. Source material: blood. This chain joins TRBV5-4 and TRBJ2-7; 7 bases are a match to TRBD2. The TCR originated in a girl aged 2-10 years with cystic fibrosis. CDR3 bases: TGTGCCAGCAGCCCGCGGGAGACCTACGAGCAGTACTTC. It encodes CASSPRETYEQYF.